A single sample gave rise to the 17 T cell receptor beta chains below, sequenced in a study of blood T cell repertoires in COVID-19. TCRdb keeps only in-frame clones here, not all; method: immunoSEQ multiplex PCR. The table shows roughly 18,000 clones, with approximately 85% occurring only once. The sequenced material came from peripheral blood. The source of these receptors is a man older than 75 with acute or convalescent COVID-19.

As DNA, the CDR3 is TGTGCCAGAAGCCCGGGACAGGGGCTCCTCCGCCAAGAGACCCAGTACTTC. Residues: CARSPGQGLLRQETQYF. The chain combines TRBV5-3 with TRBJ2-5; TRBD1 matches 10 bases. TRBV5-3 is placed among ORFs of uncertain function. The J segment lost 1 base and the V segment lost 4 bases, leaving 10 bases of the junction unmatched. The CDR3 runs to 17 residues.

This clone was seen only once. The chain employs TRBV9 and TRBJ2-7; TRBD1 matches 9 bases. The junction had 13 bases not matched to a gene; V was cut back by 4 bases and J by 5 bases. This CDR3 comprises 16 residues. Germline V gene lookup returns CDR1 SGDLS and CDR2 YYNGEE. In nucleotides, the CDR3 is TGTGCCAGCAGCCGAATCCCGGGACAGGGAAGGGACGAGCAGTACTTC. Protein product: CASSRIPGQGRDEQYF.

The J gene is TRBJ1-6, the V gene TRBV5-6; D is uncertain. The germline V gene has CDR1 SGHDT and CDR2 YYEEEE. CDR3 size: 15 residues. The germline V and J ends were trimmed by 2 bases and 2 bases, with 8 bases remaining between them. CDR3 amino acids: CASSLGGTYNSPLHF. The CDR3 DNA follows: TGTGCCAGCAGCTTAGGAGGGACCTATAATTCACCCCTCCACTTT.

The gene calls are TRBV7-8 and TRBJ1-2; D gene unclear. The length of the CDR3 is 13 residues. Trimming left V 4 bases short and J 9 bases short, with 15 bases between. The V gene's germline CDR1 is SGHVS and CDR2 FQNEAQ. CDR3: CASSSEFAGSYTF. Here the CDR3 DNA reads TGTGCCAGCAGCTCCGAGTTTGCGGGTAGCTACACCTTC.

The rearrangement uses TRBV12-5 and TRBJ2-5; 9 bases map to TRBD2. The CDR3 runs 18 residues. The germline CDR1 and CDR2 sequences are LGHNT and FRNRAP. Trimming took 1 base from V and 4 from J; bases not matched to a gene: 13. The CDR3 sequence is CASGLAHLAGNWGETQYF. Here the CDR3 DNA reads TGTGCTAGTGGTTTGGCTCATCTAGCGGGGAATTGGGGAGAGACCCAGTACTTC.

The chain employs TRBV28 and TRBJ1-1; the D gene is possibly TRBD1 (5 bases). CDR1 is MDHEN and CDR2 is SYDVKM in the germline V gene. The CDR3 is 12 amino acids. The V and J ends lost 2 bases and 5 bases respectively, with 6 bases between them. Here the CDR3 DNA reads TGTGCCAGCAGTTTAAGGGGTACTGAAGCTTTCTTT. It specifies CASSLRGTEAFF.

The chain has TRBV3-1 (or the pseudogene TRBV3-2) and TRBJ2-1; D may be TRBD1 (5 bases). Trimming stripped 6 bases from V and 2 bases from J, with 8 bases between. The germline V gene encodes CDR1 LGHDT and CDR2 YNNKEL (reference sequence). The CDR3 loop spans 13 amino acids. CDR3 DNA sequence: TGTGCCAGCAGTAGGGGAACCTACAATGAGCAGTTCTTC. Its protein product is CASSRGTYNEQFF.

The chain is built from TRBV6-5 and TRBJ1-1, with D perhaps TRBD1 (5 bases). The CDR3 loop spans 15 amino acids. V was trimmed by 5 bases and J by 4 bases, leaving 17 bases between them. Germline V CDR1 and CDR2: MNHEY, SVGAGI. CDR3 in DNA: TGTGCCAGCAGTCAGATCAGGAGGGGTTTCACTGAAGCTTTCTTT. Translated, it gives CASSQIRRGFTEAFF.

This rearrangement joins TRBV28 to TRBJ1-1; the D is unclear. CDR3 length: 12 residues. Germline V gene sequence: CDR1 MDHEN, CDR2 SYDVKM. V lost 7 bases and J lost 11, with 17 bases in between. The CDR3 sequence is CASTNRRSRAFF. The DNA of the CDR3 is TGTGCCAGCACGAACCGTCGTTCGCGGGCTTTCTTT. Based on the CDR3 plus reference TRBV28 and TRBJ1-1, the full variable domain is DVKVTQSSRYLVKRTGEKVFLECVQDMDHENMFWYRQDPGLGLRLIYFSYDVKMKEKGDIPEGYSVSREKKERFSLILESASTNQTSMYLCASTNRRSRAFFGQGTRLTVV.

This clone was counted a few times. The CDR3: CASSPRAGSNNSPLHF. CDR3 sequence (DNA): TGTGCCAGCTCACCACGGGCAGGGTCGAATAATTCACCCCTCCACTTT. The chain couples TRBV18 to TRBJ1-6; tentatively, D is TRBD1 (5 bases). V dropped 1 base and J dropped 5 bases, with 12 bases sitting between them. CDR3 length equals 16 residues. The germline gives CDR1 KGHSH, CDR2 LQKENI.

With regard to this clone: At one of its ends the junction is not consistent with the germline gene, which may arise from a read error. The chain employs TRBV6-2 or TRBV6-3 and TRBJ2-1; 10 nucleotides line up with TRBD2. The V gene's germline CDR1 is MNHEY and CDR2 SVGEGT. This CDR3 spans 13 amino acids. The DNA for the CDR3 is TGTGCCGGCAGCGGGGGGGAAATTAATGAGCAGTTCTTC. As protein: CAGSGGEINEQFF.

V gene TRBV4-3 combines with J gene TRBJ1-1; D possibly corresponds to TRBD1 (6 bases). V was pared by 0 bases and J by 10 bases, with 12 bases between. The CDR3 consists of 13 residues. Germline values: CDR1 LGHNA, CDR2 YSLEER. The CDR3: CASSQEWGLGAFF. CDR3 DNA: TGCGCCAGCAGCCAAGAGTGGGGGCTGGGAGCTTTCTTT.

This chain links TRBV27 with TRBJ2-5, with 8 bases matching TRBD2. The CDR3 spans 15 residues. CDR1 and CDR2 from the germline V gene are MNHEY and SMNVEV (reference sequence). Trimming at V came to 0 bases and at J to 5 bases, leaving 5 bases not matched to a gene. This CDR3 is CASSLSWREEETQYF. CDR3 nucleotides: TGTGCCAGCAGTTTATCGTGGCGGGAGGAGGAGACCCAGTACTTC.

This chain joins TRBV19 and TRBJ2-1, with TRBD2 identical over 8 bases. V dropped 4 bases and J dropped 9; count of bases not matched to a gene: 11. Germline CDR1 is LNHDA and CDR2 is SQIVND (reference sequence). This CDR3 comprises 15 residues. The CDR3 loop is CASSRTGGTPSEQFF. In nucleotides, the CDR3 is TGTGCCAGTAGTAGGACGGGGGGGACCCCAAGTGAGCAGTTCTTC.

V and J are TRBV5-6 and TRBJ1-2; D might be TRBD1 (5 bases). Trimming left V 4 bases short and J 8 bases short, with 21 bases between. Germline lookup yields CDR1 SGHDT and CDR2 YYEEEE. The CDR3 is 15 amino acids. The CDR3 sequence is CASSPGGGGAGGYTF. Written as DNA, the CDR3 is TGTGCCAGCAGCCCGGGGGGAGGAGGGGCAGGAGGCTACACCTTC.

The J gene is TRBJ1-4, the V gene TRBV28; D unclear. Trimming cost V 3 bases and J 2 bases, with 7 bases left between them. The germline CDR1 and CDR2 sequences are MDHEN and SYDVKM. The CDR3 consists of 14 residues. CDR3 sequence (DNA): TGTGCCAGCAGTTTTGTCCTTACTAATGAAAAACTGTTTTTT. This codes for CASSFVLTNEKLFF.

This clone was seen a few times. This sequence joins TRBV7-8 and TRBJ2-2; no firm D call. Germline V CDR1 and CDR2: SGHVS, FQNEAQ. Trimming removed 5 bases from V and 6 bases from J, with 10 bases in between. This CDR3 spans 13 amino acids. The CDR3, as DNA: TGTGCCAGCAGCCGCACAGTATCCGGGGAGCTGTTTTTT. Translation: CASSRTVSGELFF.